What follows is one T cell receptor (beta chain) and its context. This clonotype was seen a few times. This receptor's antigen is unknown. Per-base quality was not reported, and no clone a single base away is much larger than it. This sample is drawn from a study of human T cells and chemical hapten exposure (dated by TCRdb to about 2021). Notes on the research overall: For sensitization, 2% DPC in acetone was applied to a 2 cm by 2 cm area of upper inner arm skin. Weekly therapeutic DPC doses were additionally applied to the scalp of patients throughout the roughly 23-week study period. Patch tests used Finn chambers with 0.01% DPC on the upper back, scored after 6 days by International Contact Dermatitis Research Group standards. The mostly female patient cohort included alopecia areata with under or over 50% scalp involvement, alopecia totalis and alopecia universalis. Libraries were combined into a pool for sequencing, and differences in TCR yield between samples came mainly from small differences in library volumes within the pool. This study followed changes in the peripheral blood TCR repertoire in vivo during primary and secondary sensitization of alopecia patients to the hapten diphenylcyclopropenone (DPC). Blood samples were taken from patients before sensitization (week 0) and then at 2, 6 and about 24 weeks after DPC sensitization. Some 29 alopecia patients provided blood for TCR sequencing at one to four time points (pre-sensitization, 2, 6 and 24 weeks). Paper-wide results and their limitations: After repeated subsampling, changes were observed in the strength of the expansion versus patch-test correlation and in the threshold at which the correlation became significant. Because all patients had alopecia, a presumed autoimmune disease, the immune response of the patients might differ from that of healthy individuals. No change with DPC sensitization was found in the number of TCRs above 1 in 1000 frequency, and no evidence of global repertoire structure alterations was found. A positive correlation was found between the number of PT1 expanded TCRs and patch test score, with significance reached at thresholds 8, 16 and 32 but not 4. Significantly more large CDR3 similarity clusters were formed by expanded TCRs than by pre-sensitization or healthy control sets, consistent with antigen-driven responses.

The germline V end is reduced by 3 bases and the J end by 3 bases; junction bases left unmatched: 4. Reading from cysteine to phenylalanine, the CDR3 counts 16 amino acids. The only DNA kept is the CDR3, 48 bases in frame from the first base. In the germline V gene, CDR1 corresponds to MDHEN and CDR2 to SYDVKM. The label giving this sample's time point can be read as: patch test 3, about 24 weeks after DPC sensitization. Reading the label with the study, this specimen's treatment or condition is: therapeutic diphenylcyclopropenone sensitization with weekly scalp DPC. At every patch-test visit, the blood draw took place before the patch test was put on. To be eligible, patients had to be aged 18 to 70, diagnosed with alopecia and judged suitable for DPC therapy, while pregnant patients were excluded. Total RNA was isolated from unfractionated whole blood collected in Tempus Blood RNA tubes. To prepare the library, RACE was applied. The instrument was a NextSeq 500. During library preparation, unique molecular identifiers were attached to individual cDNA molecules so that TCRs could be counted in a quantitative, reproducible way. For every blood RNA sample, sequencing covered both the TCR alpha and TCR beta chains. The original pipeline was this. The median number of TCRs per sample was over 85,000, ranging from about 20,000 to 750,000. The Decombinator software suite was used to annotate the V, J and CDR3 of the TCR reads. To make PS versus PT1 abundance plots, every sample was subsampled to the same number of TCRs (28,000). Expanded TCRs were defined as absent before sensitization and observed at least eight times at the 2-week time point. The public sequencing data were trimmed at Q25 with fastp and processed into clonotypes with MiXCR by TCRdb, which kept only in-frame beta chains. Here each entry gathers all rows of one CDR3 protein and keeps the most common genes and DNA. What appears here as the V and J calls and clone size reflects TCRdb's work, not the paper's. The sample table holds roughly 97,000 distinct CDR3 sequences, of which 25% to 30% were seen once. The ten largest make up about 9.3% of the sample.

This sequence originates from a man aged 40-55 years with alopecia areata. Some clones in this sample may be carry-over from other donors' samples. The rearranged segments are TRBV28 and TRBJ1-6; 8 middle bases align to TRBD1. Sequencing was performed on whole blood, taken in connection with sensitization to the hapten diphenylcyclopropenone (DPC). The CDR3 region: CASSFDRGGYNSPLHF. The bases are TGTGCCAGCAGTTTCGACAGGGGAGGCTATAATTCACCCCTCCACTTT.